These 8 T cell receptor beta chains came from one sample sequenced in a study of shared clonotypes between healthy human individuals. The protocol was immunoSEQ multiplex PCR, while the TCRdb copy is restricted to in-frame clones and leaves out a portion. Among 600,000 to 750,000 clones, approximately 79% were seen once, and the ten largest hold under 2%. Sequencing used memory CD4+ T cells sorted from blood. Indicated subset: CD45RA-negative fraction. These receptors were collected from a woman in her twenties or thirties in good health.

The chain is built from TRBV2 and TRBJ2-5; 15 bases align to TRBD2. The V gene end was trimmed by 6 bases and the J gene end by 5 bases; junction bases not matched to a gene: 4. Germline V gene lookup returns CDR1 SNHLY and CDR2 FYNNEI. The CDR3 is 15 amino acids. DNA of the CDR3: TGTGCCAGCAGAGCCGGGACTAGCGGGAGGGAGACCCAGTACTTC. Its protein product is CASRAGTSGRETQYF.

The chain combines TRBV6-5 with TRBJ1-1; 9 bases are shared with TRBD1. The CDR3 sequence is 15 residues long. Germline V lookup: CDR1 MNHEY, CDR2 SVGAGI. Losses at the gene ends were 6 bases for V and 2 bases for J; bases not matched to a gene: 7. For the CDR3, the DNA is TGTGCCAGCAGAAAAACACAGGGGGCTAACACTGAAGCTTTCTTT. This sequence encodes CASRKTQGANTEAFF.

The V and J genes are TRBV30 and TRBJ2-5; 9 bases match TRBD2. The J call may be incorrect, as the DNA end agrees better with TRBJ2-7. Germline V gene lookup returns CDR1 GTSNPN and CDR2 SVGIG (reference sequence). The CDR3 contains 14 residues. The CDR3 is CAWGLTSGPYEQYF. For the CDR3, the DNA is TGTGCCTGGGGTCTGACTAGCGGACCCTACGAGCAGTACTTC.

This chain links TRBV19 with TRBJ1-2; 7 positions match TRBD1. Trimming removed 7 bases from V and 7 bases from J; junction bases left unmatched: 12. The V gene's germline CDR1 is LNHDA and CDR2 SQIVND (reference sequence). The CDR3 consists of 14 residues. The CDR3 protein is CASTRDSVFPGYTF. In nucleotides, the CDR3 is TGTGCCAGTACCCGGGACAGCGTCTTTCCTGGCTACACCTTC.

V is TRBV5-1 and J is TRBJ1-3, with D possibly being TRBD1 (5 bases). V was clipped by 6 bases and J by 8 bases, with 12 bases between them. The CDR3 runs 12 residues. CDR1 SGHRS and CDR2 YFSETQ come from the germline V gene. The CDR3: CASMEGPDTIYF. The CDR3 DNA is TGCGCCAGCATGGAGGGGCCAGACACCATATATTTT.

This clone was observed a handful of times. The genes are TRBV7-9 and TRBJ1-1; D call uncertain. Germline assignment: CDR1 SEHNR and CDR2 FQNEAQ (reference sequence). Trimming took 1 base from V and 4 from J, leaving 10 bases between them. The CDR3 totals 14 residues. The CDR3, as DNA: TGTGCCAGCAGCTTAGACCTGGATGCCACTGAAGCTTTCTTT. This sequence encodes CASSLDLDATEAFF.

Regarding this clone: Other DNA sequences in this sample translate to the same CDR3. The chain recombines TRBV18 with TRBJ2-1, with 7 bases matching TRBD2. The V gene's germline CDR1 is KGHSH and CDR2 LQKENI. Trimming at V came to 3 bases and at J to 6 bases, leaving 2 bases not matched to a gene. The CDR3 extends over 13 amino acids. Here the CDR3 DNA reads TGTGCCAGCTCACCTCCTAGCGGCAATGAGCAGTTCTTC. Translation: CASSPPSGNEQFF.

The V call is TRBV9, the J call TRBJ2-2, with TRBD1 matching 9 bases. The junction had 8 bases not matched to a gene; V was cut back by 4 bases and J by 7 bases. From germline, CDR1 is SGDLS and CDR2 YYNGEE. The CDR3 totals 15 residues. Here the CDR3 DNA reads TGTGCCAGCAGCCCCAGGGGGACAGGGCACGGGGAGCTGTTTTTT. Residues: CASSPRGTGHGELFF.